A single sample is the source of the 15 T cell receptor beta chains below, sequenced in a study of shared T cell receptors in the human thymus. The assay was immunoSEQ multiplex PCR, and TCRdb's table has in-frame clones only and misses some. The repertoire consists of under 450,000 clones, with approximately 95% occurring once and the leading ten covering around 0.019%. The sequenced sample was thymocytes. These receptors originate from a human donor.

The V and J genes are TRBV5-4 and TRBJ2-3; TRBD2 matches at 11 bases. The CDR3 has 19 amino acids. V lost 0 bases and J lost 0; bases outside the gene matches: 9. Germline V gene lookup returns CDR1 SGHNT and CDR2 YYREEE (reference sequence). Here the CDR3 reads CASSLGRTSGPPSTDTQYF. The CDR3 DNA is TGTGCCAGCAGCTTGGGCCGGACTAGCGGGCCTCCTAGCACAGATACGCAGTATTTT.

The genes are TRBV6-5 and TRBJ2-7; 10 bases are a match to TRBD2. Germline V lookup: CDR1 MNHEY, CDR2 SVGAGI. This CDR3 comprises 15 residues. V dropped 2 bases and J dropped 0; count of bases not matched to a gene: 1. The CDR3 DNA reads TGTGCCAGCAGTTACCAGCGGGAGGGCTCCTACGAGCAGTACTTC. This gives the protein CASSYQREGSYEQYF.

The chain combines TRBV19 with TRBJ2-7, with D possibly called TRBD1 or TRBD2 (5 bases each). Deletions cut 1 base from V and 2 bases from J, with 18 bases between. Looked up from germline, CDR1 is LNHDA and CDR2 is SQIVND (reference sequence). The CDR3 runs to 17 residues. The CDR3 DNA reads TGTGCCAGTAGTATAGCTTGGCACCCGGGGACCACCTACGAGCAGTACTTC. Translated, it gives CASSIAWHPGTTYEQYF.

The rearrangement links TRBV7-9 to TRBJ2-1; D might be TRBD2 (5 bases). The length of the CDR3 is 15 residues. The germline V gene has CDR1 SEHNR and CDR2 FQNEAQ (reference sequence). V lost 1 base and J 5 bases, leaving 12 bases between the germline ends. The chain's CDR3 is CASSLGLASHNEQFF. The CDR3 region has the DNA TGTGCCAGCAGCTTAGGCCTAGCCAGTCACAATGAGCAGTTCTTC.

This chain links TRBV11-2 with TRBJ2-3, with D possibly TRBD2 on 6 matching bases. V lost 0 bases and J lost 1, with 8 bases in between. The CDR3 covers 15 residues. The germline V gene has CDR1 SGHAT and CDR2 FQNNGV. The CDR3 region has the DNA TGTGCCAGCAGCTTAGAGATAGCGGGCACAGATACGCAGTATTTT. It is translated as CASSLEIAGTDTQYF.

This clone is a singleton in its sample. The V gene is TRBV27, the J gene TRBJ2-1; a weak D match, TRBD2 (5 bases). Germline CDR1 is MNHEY and CDR2 is SMNVEV (reference sequence). The CDR3 runs to 20 residues. V was trimmed by 4 bases and J by 6 bases, leaving 31 bases between them. The CDR3: CASSSLEWGKAKERPNEQFF. The CDR3 DNA is TGTGCCAGCAGTTCCCTCGAGTGGGGAAAGGCTAAGGAGCGGCCCAATGAGCAGTTCTTC.

The CDR3 loop reads CASRNRDGTEAFF. As DNA, the CDR3 is TGTGCCAGCAGGAACAGGGACGGCACTGAAGCTTTCTTT. V is TRBV6-1 and J is TRBJ1-1, with D maybe TRBD1 (6 bases). Trimming removed 6 bases at V and 4 bases at J, with 12 bases between. The CDR3 extends over 13 amino acids. The germline V gene encodes CDR1 MNHNS and CDR2 SASEGT.

The sample holds one count of this clone. The V call is TRBV6-1, the J call TRBJ2-1; D is perhaps TRBD2 (5 bases). Trimming cost V 6 bases and J 5 bases, with 11 bases left between them. The germline gives CDR1 MNHNS, CDR2 SASEGT. The CDR3 spans 13 residues. This chain's CDR3 is CASSAGVDNEQFF. In nucleotides, the CDR3 is TGTGCCAGCAGCGCCGGGGTCGACAATGAGCAGTTCTTC.

The rearrangement uses TRBV12-2 and TRBJ2-1; TRBD2 reflects the table's D call only, with no check against the DNA. TRBV12-2 is given as a pseudogene. The CDR3 extends over 15 amino acids. The CDR3 nucleotides read TGTGCAAGTCGCTCACCCCATGAACGGGACAATGAGCAGTTCTTC. This translates into CASRSPHERDNEQFF.

The chain combines TRBV11-2 with TRBJ2-7; 7 bases align to TRBD2. Germline CDR1 reads SGHAT; CDR2 reads FQNNGV. J gave up 0 bases and V 6 bases, and 11 bases lay outside the gene matches. The CDR3 sequence is 16 residues long. The CDR3 loop is CASSSRRETSSYEQYF. The CDR3, as DNA: TGTGCCAGCAGTTCCCGGCGGGAGACATCCTCCTACGAGCAGTACTTC. The variable domain in full, completed from reference TRBV11-2 and TRBJ2-7, reads EAGVAQSPRYKIIEKRQSVAFWCNPISGHATLYWYQQILGQGPKLLIQFQNNGVVDDSQLPKDRFSAERLKGVDSTLKIQPAKLEDSAVYLCASSSRRETSSYEQYFGPGTRLTVT.

The chain employs TRBV6-4 and TRBJ1-3; no clear D gene. The CDR3 spans 15 residues. Trimming pared 7 bases from V and 4 bases from J, leaving 17 bases between. CDR1 and CDR2 from the germline V gene are MRHNA and SNTAGT. DNA for the CDR3: TGTGCCAGCACCCTCCTTTTAGGGCCGGGAAACACCATATATTTT. Encoded protein: CASTLLLGPGNTIYF.

The chain is built from TRBV27 and TRBJ1-4; D is ambiguous. The CDR3 is 14 amino acids. V was trimmed by 8 bases and J by 2 bases, leaving 12 bases between them. Germline V gene sequence: CDR1 MNHEY, CDR2 SMNVEV (reference sequence). Here the CDR3 DNA reads TGTGCCAGCGGACTCTGGGGTACTAATGAAAAACTGTTTTTT. The encoded protein is CASGLWGTNEKLFF.

The V call is TRBV7-8, the J call TRBJ2-1; 13 bases align to TRBD2. From germline, CDR1 is SGHVS and CDR2 FQNEAQ. V lost 4 bases, J lost 7 bases, and 13 bases stayed unmatched. The CDR3 is 18 amino acids. CDR3 region: CASSSQGLAGYERNEQFF. The CDR3 nucleotides read TGTGCCAGCAGCTCCCAGGGACTAGCGGGGTATGAGAGGAATGAGCAGTTCTTC.

The rearrangement joins TRBV11-1 to TRBJ2-3; no reliable D call. The CDR3 runs to 13 residues. Trimming pared 5 bases from V and 2 bases from J, leaving 8 bases between. Germline values: CDR1 SGHAT, CDR2 FQDESV (reference sequence). The chain's CDR3 is CASSLLSTDTQYF. The CDR3 nucleotides read TGTGCCAGCAGCCTACTATCCACAGATACGCAGTATTTT.

This chain uses TRBV27 with TRBJ2-7; TRBD1 aligns across 9 bases. Trimming removed 6 bases from V and 2 bases from J; junction bases left unmatched: 11. The CDR3 covers 16 residues. From germline, CDR1 is MNHEY and CDR2 SMNVEV (reference sequence). DNA for the CDR3: TGTGCCAGCAGCTTTACTGCGGGACAGGGTACCTACGAGCAGTACTTC. This encodes CASSFTAGQGTYEQYF.